This T cell receptor beta chain was captured by sequencing in a study of breast tumors, draining lymph nodes, adjacent tissues. Points from the study as a whole: The lymph node origin of tumor T cells was framed as consistent with a hypothesis, not demonstrated.

With respect to this clonotype: Its antigen remains unidentified.

TCRdb ran MiXCR on the multiplex PCR reads and lists one entry per CDR3 protein. The sample yields roughly 260,000 distinct CDR3 sequences, 30% seen once. Breast cancer patients provided tissue from their axillary draining lymph nodes. CDR3 length equals 13 residues. V trimming: 4 bases; J trimming: 7 bases; junction bases outside the gene matches: 5. From germline, CDR1 is SGHRS and CDR2 YFSETQ. The source is a female donor with breast cancer. Some clones in this sample may be carry-over from other donors' samples. The V call is TRBV5-1, the J call TRBJ1-1, with 9 bases lining up with TRBD1. Material for sequencing was axillary lymph node tissue. Here the CDR3 reads CASSGTGTYEAFF. Written as DNA, the CDR3 is TGCGCCAGCAGCGGGACAGGGACCTATGAAGCTTTCTTT. Full variable domain (missing parts from reference TRBV5-1 and TRBJ1-1): KAGVTQTPRYLIKTRGQQVTLSCSPISGHRSVSWYQQTPGQGLQFLFEYFSETQRNKGNFPGRFSGRQFSNSRSEMNVSTLELGDSALYLCASSGTGTYEAFFGQGTRLTVV.